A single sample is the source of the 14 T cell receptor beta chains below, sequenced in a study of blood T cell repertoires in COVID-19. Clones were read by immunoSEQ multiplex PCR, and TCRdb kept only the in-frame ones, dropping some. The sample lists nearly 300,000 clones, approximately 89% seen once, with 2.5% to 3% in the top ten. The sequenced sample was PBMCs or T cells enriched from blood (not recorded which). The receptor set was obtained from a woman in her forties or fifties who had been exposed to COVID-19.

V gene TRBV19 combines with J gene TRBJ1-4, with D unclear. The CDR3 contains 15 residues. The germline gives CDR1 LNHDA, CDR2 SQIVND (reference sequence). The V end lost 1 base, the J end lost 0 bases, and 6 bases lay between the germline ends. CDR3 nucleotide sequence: TGTGCCAGTAGTATAGGGCCTGCAACTAATGAAAAACTGTTTTTT. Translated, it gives CASSIGPATNEKLFF.

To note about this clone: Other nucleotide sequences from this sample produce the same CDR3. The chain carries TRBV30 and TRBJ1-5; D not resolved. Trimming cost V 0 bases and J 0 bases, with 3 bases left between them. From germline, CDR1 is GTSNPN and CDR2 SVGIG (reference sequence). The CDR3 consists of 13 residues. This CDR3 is CAWSVLSNQPQHF. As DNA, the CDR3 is TGTGCCTGGAGTGTACTTAGCAATCAGCCCCAGCATTTT. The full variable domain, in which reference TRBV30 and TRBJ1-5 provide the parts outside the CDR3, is SQTIHQWPATLVQPVGSPLSLECTVEGTSNPNLYWYRQAAGRGLQLLFYSVGIGQISSEVPQNLSASRPQDRQFILSSKKLLLSDSGFYLCAWSVLSNQPQHFGDGTRLSIL.

CDR3 residues: CASTQGAGHSNQPQHF. In DNA form, the CDR3 reads TGTGCCAGTACCCAGGGAGCGGGCCATAGCAATCAGCCCCAGCATTTT. The J gene is TRBJ1-5, the V gene TRBV19; maybe TRBD1 (5 bases). The V and J ends lost 7 bases and 0 bases respectively, with 16 bases between them. CDR1 and CDR2 (germline): LNHDA, SQIVND (reference sequence). There are 16 residues in the CDR3.

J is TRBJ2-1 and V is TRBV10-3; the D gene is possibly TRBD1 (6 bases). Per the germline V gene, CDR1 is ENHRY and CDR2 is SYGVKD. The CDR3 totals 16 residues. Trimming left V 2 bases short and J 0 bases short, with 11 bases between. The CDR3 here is CAISERRGTSYNEQFF. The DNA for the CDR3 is TGTGCCATCAGTGAGCGCAGGGGCACCTCCTACAATGAGCAGTTCTTC.

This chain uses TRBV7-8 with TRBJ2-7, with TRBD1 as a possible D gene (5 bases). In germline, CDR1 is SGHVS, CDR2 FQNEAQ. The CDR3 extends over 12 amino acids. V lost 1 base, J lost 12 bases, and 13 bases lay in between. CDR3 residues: CASSLVTGIPYF. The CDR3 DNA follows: TGTGCCAGCAGCTTAGTTACAGGCATCCCGTACTTC.

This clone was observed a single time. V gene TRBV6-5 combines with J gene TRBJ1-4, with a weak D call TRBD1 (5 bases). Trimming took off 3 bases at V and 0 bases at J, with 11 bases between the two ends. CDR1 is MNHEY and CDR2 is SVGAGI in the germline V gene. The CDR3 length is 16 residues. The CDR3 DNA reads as TGTGCCAGCAGTTATCAGGGTTTTGCAACTAATGAAAAACTGTTTTTT. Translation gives CASSYQGFATNEKLFF.

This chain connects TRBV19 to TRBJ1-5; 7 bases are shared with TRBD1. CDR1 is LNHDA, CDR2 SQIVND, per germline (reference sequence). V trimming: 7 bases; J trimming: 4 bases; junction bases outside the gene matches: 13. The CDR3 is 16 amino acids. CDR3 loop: CASTSDRVGFNQPQHF. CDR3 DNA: TGTGCCAGTACTTCAGACAGGGTAGGGTTTAATCAGCCCCAGCATTTT.

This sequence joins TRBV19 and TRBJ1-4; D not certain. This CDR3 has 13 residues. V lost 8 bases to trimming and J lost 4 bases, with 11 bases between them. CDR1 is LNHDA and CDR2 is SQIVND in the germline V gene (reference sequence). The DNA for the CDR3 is TGTGCCAGTCGGTTTCCGGGTAATGAAAAACTGTTTTTT. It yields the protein CASRFPGNEKLFF.

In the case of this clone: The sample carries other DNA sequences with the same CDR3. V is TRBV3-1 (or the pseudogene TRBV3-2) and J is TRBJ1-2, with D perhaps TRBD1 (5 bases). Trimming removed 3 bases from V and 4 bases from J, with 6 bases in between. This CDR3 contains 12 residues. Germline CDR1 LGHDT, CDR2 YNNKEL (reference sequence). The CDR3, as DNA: TGTGCCAGCAGCCAGGGGGGCTATGGCTACACCTTC. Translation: CASSQGGYGYTF.

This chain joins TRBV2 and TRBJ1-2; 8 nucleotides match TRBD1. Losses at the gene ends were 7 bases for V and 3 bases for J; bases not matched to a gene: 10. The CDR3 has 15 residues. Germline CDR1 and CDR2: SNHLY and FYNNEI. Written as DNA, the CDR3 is TGTGCCAGCATGATTGGGACAGGTTTCCACTATGGCTACACCTTC. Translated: CASMIGTGFHYGYTF. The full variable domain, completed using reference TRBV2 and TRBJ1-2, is EPEVTQTPSHQVTQMGQEVILRCVPISNHLYFYWYRQILGQKVEFLVSFYNNEISEKSEIFDDQFSVERPDGSNFTLKIRSTKLEDSAMYFCASMIGTGFHYGYTFGSGTRLTVV.

CDR3 nucleotides: TGTGCCAGCAGCACAGATACAGGGGTATCAGAGACCCAGTACTTC. As protein: CASSTDTGVSETQYF. J is TRBJ2-5 and V is TRBV9; 7 nucleotides agree with TRBD1. Trimming removed 4 bases from V and 4 bases from J; junction bases left unmatched: 10. The length of the CDR3 is 15 residues. Germline CDR1 SGDLS, CDR2 YYNGEE.

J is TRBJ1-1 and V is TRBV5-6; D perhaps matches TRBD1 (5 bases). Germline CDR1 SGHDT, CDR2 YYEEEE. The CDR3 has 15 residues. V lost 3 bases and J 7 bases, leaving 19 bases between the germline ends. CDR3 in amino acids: CASSSLNGGGVEAFF. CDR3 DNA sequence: TGTGCCAGCAGCTCCCTTAACGGGGGGGGAGTTGAAGCTTTCTTT.

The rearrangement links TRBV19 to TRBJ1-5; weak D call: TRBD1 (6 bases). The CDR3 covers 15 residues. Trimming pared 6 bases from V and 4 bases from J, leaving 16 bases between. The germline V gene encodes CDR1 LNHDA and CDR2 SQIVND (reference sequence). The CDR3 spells CASRWRQVLNQPQHF. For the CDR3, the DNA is TGTGCCAGTAGATGGAGACAGGTCCTAAATCAGCCCCAGCATTTT.

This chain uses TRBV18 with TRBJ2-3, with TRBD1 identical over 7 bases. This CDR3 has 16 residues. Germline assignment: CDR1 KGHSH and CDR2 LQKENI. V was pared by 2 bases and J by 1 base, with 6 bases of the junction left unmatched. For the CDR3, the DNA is TGTGCCAGCTCACCAGCGGCGACAGGGCGCACAGATACGCAGTATTTT. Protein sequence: CASSPAATGRTDTQYF.